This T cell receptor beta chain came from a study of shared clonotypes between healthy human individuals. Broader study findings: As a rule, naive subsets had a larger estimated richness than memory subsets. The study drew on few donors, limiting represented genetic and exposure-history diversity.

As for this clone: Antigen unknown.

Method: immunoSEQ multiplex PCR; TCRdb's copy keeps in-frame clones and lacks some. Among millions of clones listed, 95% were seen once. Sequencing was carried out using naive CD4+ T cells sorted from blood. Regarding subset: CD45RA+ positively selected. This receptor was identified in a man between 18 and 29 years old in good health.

CDR3 bases: TGTGCCAGCAGTTTACACCGGGGTGGTAGCTACAATGAGCAGTTCTTC. Its protein product is CASSLHRGGSYNEQFF. This chain links TRBV27 with TRBJ2-1; a weak D match, TRBD2 (5 bases). The length of the CDR3 is 16 residues. The germline CDR1 and CDR2 sequences are MNHEY and SMNVEV (reference sequence). V shed 2 bases and J shed 3 bases, with 14 bases lying between them.